The rows below give T cell receptor beta chains drawn from one sample of a study of blood T cell repertoires in COVID-19. The data were produced by immunoSEQ multiplex PCR, yet TCRdb's version contains in-frame clones alone and is incomplete. This table holds 350,000 to 450,000 clones, roughly 90% found once. The sequencing input was peripheral blood. These receptors were collected from a woman aged 55-69 years with COVID-19, enrolled during active disease. Both conserved end residues are part of each CDR3. Each record gives: clone size, J gene, D gene, V gene, CDR3 protein, CDR3 DNA. A D gene is named only where the DNA matches it firmly. A clone size is listed for some rows: how often the clone was seen (once, few, many), or a class if it is expanded.

.	TRBJ2-1	TRBD1	TRBV6-5	CASSDINRGNNEQFF	TGTGCCAGCAGCGACATCAACAGGGGTAACAATGAGCAGTTCTTC
once	TRBJ2-2	TRBD2	TRBV5-5	CASSPGTSGDTGELFF	TGTGCCAGCAGCCCCGGGACTAGCGGGGACACCGGGGAGCTGTTTTTT
.	TRBJ2-2	TRBD1	TRBV6-5	CASSNRGHSGELFF	TGTGCCAGCAGCAACAGGGGCCACTCAGGGGAGCTGTTTTTT
.	TRBJ2-1	.	TRBV19	CASSIVRGLNEQFF	TGTGCCAGTAGTATTGTGCGGGGGCTCAATGAGCAGTTCTTC
.	TRBJ2-5	.	TRBV12-3/TRBV12-4	CASSLGGPETQYF	TGTGCCAGCAGTTTAGGGGGGCCAGAGACCCAGTACTTC
.	TRBJ2-1	TRBD2	TRBV19	CASIGRRGGDNEQFF	TGTGCCAGTATCGGGAGGCGGGGGGGCGACAATGAGCAGTTCTTC
few	TRBJ2-7	.	TRBV5-4	CASSLGGASSYEQYF	TGTGCCAGCAGCCTTGGGGGGGCTAGCTCCTACGAGCAGTACTTC
few	TRBJ2-5	TRBD1	TRBV7-2	CASSLMGTGGETQYF	TGTGCCAGCAGCTTAATGGGGACAGGGGGGGAGACCCAGTACTTC
once	TRBJ2-1	TRBD2	TRBV11-2	CASSPGGAGNNEQFF	TGTGCCAGCAGCCCCGGGGGGGCCGGTAACAATGAGCAGTTCTTC
.	TRBJ1-1	TRBD1	TRBV9	CASAKGTGEDEAFF	TGTGCCAGCGCCAAAGGGACAGGGGAAGATGAAGCTTTCTTT
.	TRBJ1-2	TRBD1	TRBV7-9	CASSSTGDYGYTF	TGTGCCAGCAGCTCTACAGGGGACTATGGCTACACCTTC
few	TRBJ1-6	TRBD1	TRBV3-1/TRBV3-2	CASSQFQGARSPLHF	TGTGCCAGCAGCCAATTCCAGGGGGCGCGATCACCCCTCCACTTT
.	TRBJ2-7	TRBD2	TRBV19	CASSRLAGGLYEQYF	TGTGCCAGTAGCCGACTAGCGGGGGGCCTCTACGAGCAGTACTTC
many	TRBJ1-6	.	TRBV5-5	CASSLEDSLHF	TGTGCCAGCAGCTTGGAGGACTCCCTCCACTTT
.	TRBJ1-3	.	TRBV18	CASSPNRGGYSGNTIYF	TGTGCCAGCTCACCGAACCGTGGAGGGTACTCTGGAAACACCATATATTTT
few	TRBJ1-5	.	TRBV4-1	CASSQVFQGDVDQPQHF	TGCGCCAGCAGCCAAGTATTTCAGGGCGACGTGGATCAGCCCCAGCATTTT
.	TRBJ2-3	.	TRBV9	CASSVAAGAKDTQYF	TGTGCCAGCAGCGTAGCTGCGGGGGCCAAAGATACGCAGTATTTT
.	TRBJ1-1	.	TRBV30	CAWSSRQGLWAEAFF	TGTGCCTGGAGTTCCCGGCAGGGCTTGTGGGCTGAAGCTTTCTTT
.	TRBJ2-1	TRBD2	TRBV5-1	CASSLALAGGYNEQFF	TGCGCCAGCAGCTTGGCACTAGCGGGGGGCTACAATGAGCAGTTCTTC
.	TRBJ2-1	.	TRBV5-1	CASSLGGSYNEQFF	TGCGCCAGCAGCTTGGGAGGGTCCTACAATGAGCAGTTCTTC